One sample yielded the 21 T cell receptor beta chains listed below, sequenced in a study of T cells in Graves' hyperthyroidism and ophthalmopathy. The investigators amplified TCR beta CDR3 regions from RNA transcripts. Using the HTBI primer set, a first-round RT-PCR was run on the TCR CDR3. A single record per CDR3 protein comes from TCRdb applying MiXCR to the multiplex PCR reads. This table holds about 290,000 distinct CDR3 sequences, approximately 14% found once. The sequencing sample was made of blood. The origin of the receptors is a woman between 40 and 55 years old with Graves' hyperthyroidism.

This rearrangement joins TRBV30 to TRBJ2-5, with 8 bases fitting TRBD2. The germline V gene encodes CDR1 GTSNPN and CDR2 SVGIG (reference sequence). The CDR3 sequence is 14 residues long. V lost 2 bases to trimming and J lost 6 bases; unmatched junction nucleotides: 8. CDR3: CAWSPTSGGQTQYF. In DNA form, the CDR3 reads TGTGCCTGGAGTCCTACTAGCGGTGGGCAGACCCAGTACTTC.

CDR3 sequence: CASSYVPVSYEQYF. The CDR3 coding sequence is TGTGCCAGCAGTTACGTGCCCGTTTCCTACGAGCAGTACTTC. V and J are TRBV6-9 and TRBJ2-7; D uncertain. Germline-derived CDR1 and CDR2 are MNHGY and SVAAGI. Trimming left V 3 bases short and J 1 base short, with 10 bases between. There are 14 residues in the CDR3.

J is TRBJ1-6 and V is TRBV7-2, with a weak D call TRBD1 (6 bases). The CDR3 sequence is 15 residues long. Trimming took 5 bases from V and 9 from J, leaving 17 bases between them. The germline CDR1 and CDR2 sequences are SGHTA and FQGNSA. The CDR3 nucleotides read TGTGCCAGCAGCCGGGGGGGGGGGGCTCGTTCACCCCTCCACTTT. As protein: CASSRGGGARSPLHF.

In this sample, this clonotype turned up many times. This chain connects TRBV6-5 to TRBJ1-4, with 11 bases that match TRBD1. V gave up 0 bases and J gave up 8 bases; unmatched junction bases: 11. This CDR3 has 18 amino acids. Germline V gene data show CDR1 as MNHEY and CDR2 as SVGAGI. Written as DNA, the CDR3 is TGTGCCAGCAGTTACTCCTCGGGGACAGGGGGGGGAGGAGAAAAACTGTTTTTT. It translates to CASSYSSGTGGGGEKLFF.

In regard to this clonotype: This may stem from a read error, because a much larger clone lies one nucleotide away. This chain connects TRBV20-1 to TRBJ2-7, with D hard to call. The CDR3 is 11 residues long. Germline lookup yields CDR1 DFQATT and CDR2 SNEGSKA (reference sequence). V lost 2 bases, J lost 3 bases, and 5 bases lay in between. CDR3 loop: CSARRDYEQYF. Written as DNA, the CDR3 is TGCAGTGCTAGAAGAGACTACGAGCAGTACTTC.

This clonotype was counted only a few times. CDR3 sequence: CASIPLADADTQYF. CDR3 coding DNA: TGTGCCAGCATACCACTAGCAGATGCAGATACGCAGTATTTT. The chain recombines TRBV2 with TRBJ2-3, with D possibly TRBD2 on 6 matching bases. Trimming removed 7 bases from V and 4 bases from J, with 15 bases in between. The CDR3 is 14 amino acids. Per germline, CDR1 SNHLY and CDR2 FYNNEI.

As concerns this clonotype: With a much larger clone just one base away, this may be a read error. This chain connects TRBV20-1 to TRBJ2-1, with D hard to call. The CDR3 is made up of 13 amino acids. CDR1 is DFQATT, CDR2 SNEGSKA, per germline (reference sequence). CDR3 in DNA: TGCAGTGCTAGAGACTCCGGGCGCAATAAGCAGTTCTTC. Translating gives CSARDSGRNKQFF.

The J gene is TRBJ1-2, the V gene TRBV15; 7 positions match TRBD1. Germline V CDR1 and CDR2: LNHNV, YYDKDF (reference sequence). The CDR3 has 13 residues. V shed 0 bases, J shed 11 bases, and the junction held 6 bases outside the gene matches. The CDR3, as DNA: TGTGCCACCAGCAGAGACAAACAGGGGCTTTACACCTTC. This codes for CATSRDKQGLYTF. The full variable domain, in which reference TRBV15 and TRBJ1-2 provide the parts outside the CDR3, is DAMVIQNPRYQVTQFGKPVTLSCSQTLNHNVMYWYQQKSSQAPKLLFHYYDKDFNNEADTPDNFQSRRPNTSFCFLDIRSPGLGDTAMYLCATSRDKQGLYTFGSGTRLTVV.

This clonotype was detected only a few times. The chain is built from TRBV7-9 and TRBJ2-2, with 8 bases aligning to TRBD2. J gave up 6 bases and V 5 bases, and 8 bases lay outside the gene matches. Germline assignment: CDR1 SEHNR and CDR2 FQNEAQ (reference sequence). The CDR3 length is 15 residues. The CDR3 loop reads CASSPLAGNPGELFF. CDR3 nucleotides: TGTGCCAGCAGCCCGTTAGCGGGAAATCCCGGGGAGCTGTTTTTT.

This clonotype was counted at least ten times. The V call is TRBV12-3 or TRBV12-4, the J call TRBJ2-2, with a tentative D call TRBD2 (6 bases). The length of the CDR3 is 15 residues. V lost 7 bases and J 8 bases, leaving 20 bases between the germline ends. CDR3 in DNA: TGTGCCAGCACCACGCGGGGCAGGATTTTAGGGGAGCTGTTTTTT. This encodes CASTTRGRILGELFF.

This clonotype showed up many times. Being one base from a much bigger clone, this may be a read error. The chain couples TRBV28 to TRBJ2-5; D call uncertain. CDR1 and CDR2 (germline): MDHEN, SYDVKM. The CDR3 length is 11 residues. CDR3 bases: TGTGTCAGCAGTGACCAAGAGACCCAGTACTTC. It codes for CVSSDQETQYF. The entire variable domain, with the rest obtained from reference TRBV28 and TRBJ2-5, is as follows: DVKVTQSSRYLVKRTGEKVFLECVQDMDHENMFWYRQDPGLGLRLIYFSYDVKMKEKGDIPEGYSVSREKKERFSLILESASTNQTSMYLCVSSDQETQYFGPGTRLLVL.

This clonotype was detected ten times or more. The chain joins TRBV20-1 to TRBJ2-3, with D uncertain. Germline values: CDR1 DFQATT, CDR2 SNEGSKA (reference sequence). The V and J ends lost 1 base and 2 bases respectively, with 4 bases between them. This CDR3 region has 12 residues. The CDR3 DNA reads as TGCAGTGCTAGAGTGTCCACAGATACGCAGTATTTT. Amino acid sequence: CSARVSTDTQYF.

Ten or more counts support this clonotype. The chain links TRBV28 to TRBJ2-1; D remains unclear. Germline loops: CDR1 MDHEN, CDR2 SYDVKM. V was pared by 5 bases and J by 0 bases, with 11 bases between. This CDR3 contains 15 residues. The CDR3 loop is CASSPIASSYNEQFF. CDR3 nucleotide sequence: TGTGCCAGCAGTCCCATCGCGAGCTCCTACAATGAGCAGTTCTTC. The full variable domain, in which reference TRBV28 and TRBJ2-1 provide the parts outside the CDR3, is DVKVTQSSRYLVKRTGEKVFLECVQDMDHENMFWYRQDPGLGLRLIYFSYDVKMKEKGDIPEGYSVSREKKERFSLILESASTNQTSMYLCASSPIASSYNEQFFGPGTRLTVL.

With regard to this clonotype: With a much larger clone just one base away, this may be a read error. The chain joins TRBV2 to TRBJ2-7, with TRBD1 matching over 11 bases. Germline values: CDR1 SNHLY, CDR2 FYNNEI. This CDR3 region has 16 residues. CDR3 DNA sequence: TGTGCCAGCAGTCGGACAGGGGGCTTAAACTCCCACGAGCAGTACTTC. As protein: CASSRTGGLNSHEQYF. Full variable domain (outside the CDR3, taken from reference TRBV2 and TRBJ2-7): EPEVTQTPSHQVTQMGQEVILRCVPISNHLYFYWYRQILGQKVEFLVSFYNNEISEKSEIFDDQFSVERPDGSNFTLKIRSTKLEDSAMYFCASSRTGGLNSHEQYFGPGTRLTVT.

This chain links TRBV24-1 with TRBJ2-3, with 8 bases matching TRBD2. Germline V gives CDR1 KGHDR, CDR2 SFDVKD. The CDR3 consists of 15 residues. Trimming removed 8 bases from V and 6 bases from J; junction bases left unmatched: 12. CDR3 sequence (DNA): TGTGCCACCAATAAAGCGGGAGTTTCAACCGATACGCAGTATTTT. Translation: CATNKAGVSTDTQYF.

This chain uses TRBV7-8 with TRBJ1-2, with a tentative D call TRBD1 (6 bases). This CDR3 comprises 13 residues. V shed 4 bases and J shed 3 bases, with 9 bases lying between them. Per the germline V gene, CDR1 is SGHVS and CDR2 is FQNEAQ. The chain's CDR3 is CASSSDRDYGYTF. DNA for the CDR3: TGTGCCAGCAGCTCGGACAGAGACTATGGCTACACCTTC.

In this sample, this clonotype turned up a few times. The rearrangement uses TRBV5-6 and TRBJ2-1; 10 bases agree with TRBD2. Germline CDR1 and CDR2: SGHDT and YYEEEE. The junction had 11 bases not matched to a gene; V was cut back by 4 bases and J by 4 bases. The CDR3 loop spans 17 amino acids. The CDR3 coding sequence is TGTGCCAGCAGCCTGGTAAGAGAACTAGCGGGATACAATGAGCAGTTCTTC. It translates to CASSLVRELAGYNEQFF.

V and J are TRBV7-2 and TRBJ2-3; 11 nucleotides match TRBD2. Germline trimming cut 3 bases from V and 1 base from J; bases unmatched to any gene: 12. Germline lookup yields CDR1 SGHTA and CDR2 FQGNSA. CDR3 length equals 19 residues. The CDR3 is CASSFRALAGEVGTDTQYF. As DNA, the CDR3 is TGTGCCAGCAGCTTCAGGGCACTAGCGGGAGAAGTAGGCACAGATACGCAGTATTTT.

This clonotype showed up many times. The CDR3 coding sequence is TGTGCCAGCAGTCTAAATTTCGGCGGCCGGGGGGGAATCTACAATGAGCAGTTCTTC. It encodes CASSLNFGGRGGIYNEQFF. The chain carries TRBV7-6 and TRBJ2-1; 8 nucleotides align to TRBD2. The CDR3 extends over 19 amino acids. Unmatched junction bases numbered 19, after V lost 6 bases and J lost 3 bases. The germline gives CDR1 SGHVS, CDR2 FNYEAQ. The full variable domain, its missing parts supplied by reference TRBV7-6 and TRBJ2-1, is GAGVSQSPRYKVTKRGQDVALRCDPISGHVSLYWYRQALGQGPEFLTYFNYEAQQDKSGLPNDRFSAERPEGSISTLTIQRTEQRDSAMYRCASSLNFGGRGGIYNEQFFGPGTRLTVL.

The gene calls are TRBV5-1 and TRBJ1-5, with D unresolved. CDR1 is SGHRS, CDR2 YFSETQ, per germline. V gave up 1 base and J gave up 4 bases, with 9 bases separating them. The CDR3 is made up of 14 amino acids. DNA for the CDR3: TGCGCCAGCAGCTTGATGGGAGAAAATCAGCCCCAGCATTTT. Its translation: CASSLMGENQPQHF.

This clonotype has ten or more counts. The chain recombines TRBV7-3 with TRBJ1-2; 9 nucleotides line up with TRBD1. This CDR3 is built from 14 residues. With 6 bases clipped from V and 8 bases from J, the junction kept 10 bases outside the gene matches. The germline V gene encodes CDR1 SGHTA and CDR2 FQGTGA. DNA of the CDR3: TGTGCCAGCAGTCCAGGGACAGGGAGGGGCGGCTACACCTTC. Translating it yields CASSPGTGRGGYTF.